The T cell receptor (beta chain) under discussion was sequenced for a study of T-cell memory formation after mild COVID-19. TCRdb analysed the 5' RACE reads with MiXCR anew, one entry per CDR3 protein. In the table there are hundreds of thousands of distinct CDR3 sequences, roughly 26% of which are singletons. Trimming removed 1 base at V and 4 bases at J, with 4 bases between. The germline gives CDR1 LGHDT, CDR2 YNNKEL (reference sequence). The CDR3 has 13 residues. V gene TRBV3-1 combines with J gene TRBJ2-2; D ambiguous. The TCR originated in an adult woman who had mild COVID-19 (a few samples of this study predate the infection). Cell type and time point are not known. Sequencing input: PBMCs or a T cell subset sorted from them (not recorded which). The CDR3 region has the DNA TGTGCCAGCAGCCAAGTGGCCACCGGGGAGCTGTTTTTT. Protein sequence: CASSQVATGELFF.